The entry below gives a single T cell receptor beta chain sequence along with its context. V lost 0 bases to trimming and J lost 14 bases; unmatched junction nucleotides: 8. Germline loops: CDR1 SEHNR, CDR2 FQNEAQ (reference sequence). This CDR3 has 14 amino acids. Profiled with immunoSEQ multiplex PCR; TCRdb holds only in-frame clones, not every one. The table has roughly 38,000 clones, about 91% seen once. The sample originates from a study of T cell changes during pregnancy in multiple sclerosis. The sequenced sample was CD4+ T cells from peripheral blood mononuclear cells, obtained before pregnancy. This clonotype originated in a female donor with multiple sclerosis, enrolled in a pregnancy study. The V and J genes are TRBV7-9 and TRBJ2-1; TRBD1 aligns across 9 bases. The CDR3 sequence: CASSLAGTGTKEFF. The DNA of the CDR3 is TGTGCCAGCAGCTTAGCCGGGACAGGGACGAAGGAGTTCTTC.